The 7 T cell receptor beta chains below come from one sample, sequenced in a study of T-cell reconstitution after alpha-beta-depleted transplantation in children. Unique molecular identifiers tagged the TCRbeta library. TCRdb recomputed calls from the PCR reads with MiXCR, one row per CDR3 protein. This sample has fewer than 1 million distinct CDR3 sequences; 16% occur once, and the top ten carry roughly 4.8%. The sequencing used PBMCs, mostly from graft donor cells, collected 360 days after TCRalphabeta/CD19-depleted stem cell transplant. All receptors derive from a male patient aged 10 to 17 who had a stem cell transplant for acute lymphoblastic leukemia, so the T cells may come from the graft donor.

V usage is TRBV15 and J usage is TRBJ2-5; the match to TRBD2 covers 11 bases. CDR3 size: 15 residues. CDR1 is LNHNV, CDR2 YYDKDF, per germline (reference sequence). Trimming at V came to 8 bases and at J to 1 base, leaving 6 bases not matched to a gene. CDR3 sequence reads: CATRGTSGAQETQYF. For the CDR3, the DNA is TGTGCCACCCGAGGGACTAGCGGAGCCCAAGAGACCCAGTACTTC.

The rearrangement uses TRBV5-1 and TRBJ2-7; D is uncertain. Trimming removed 5 bases at V and 0 bases at J, with 18 bases between. The germline gives CDR1 SGHRS, CDR2 YFSETQ. CDR3 length: 16 amino acids. CDR3 amino acids: CASRLRSEHSSYEQYF. The CDR3 DNA reads TGCGCCAGCAGGCTACGGAGCGAGCATAGCTCCTACGAGCAGTACTTC.

V and J are TRBV29-1 and TRBJ2-7; 8 bases map to TRBD1. Germline V CDR1 and CDR2: SQVTM, ANQGSEA. The V gene end was trimmed by 0 bases and the J gene end by 2 bases; junction bases not matched to a gene: 6. The CDR3 is 15 amino acids. CDR3 in amino acids: CSVEDRRDRTYEQYF. The CDR3 DNA follows: TGCAGCGTTGAAGATCGGCGGGACAGGACCTACGAGCAGTACTTC.

At least ten counts were recorded for this clonotype. This chain joins TRBV15 and TRBJ2-1, with 11 positions matching TRBD2. This CDR3 is built from 17 residues. The ends lost 0 bases at V and 4 bases at J; junction bases unmatched: 5. CDR1 and CDR2 (germline): LNHNV, YYDKDF (reference sequence). Here the CDR3 reads CATSREARLAGYNEQFF. The CDR3, as DNA: TGTGCCACCAGCAGAGAGGCCCGACTAGCGGGATACAATGAGCAGTTCTTC.

This clonotype came up a few times. This chain connects TRBV14 to TRBJ2-7; D remains unclear. V was shortened by 0 bases and J by 0 bases, with 9 bases between the two germline ends. The CDR3 is 15 amino acids. Germline CDR1 and CDR2: SGHDN and FVKESK. This CDR3 reads CASSQDLSSSYEQYF. For the CDR3, the DNA is TGTGCCAGCAGCCAAGATCTTTCTAGCTCCTACGAGCAGTACTTC. The full variable domain, in which reference TRBV14 and TRBJ2-7 provide the parts outside the CDR3, is EAGVTQFPSHSVIEKGQTVTLRCDPISGHDNLYWYRRVMGKEIKFLLHFVKESKQDESGMPNNRFLAERTGGTYSTLKVQPAELEDSGVYFCASSQDLSSSYEQYFGPGTRLTVT.

This clonotype has ten or more counts. The rearrangement uses TRBV12-3 or TRBV12-4 and TRBJ2-2; 7 bases line up with TRBD2. The CDR3 consists of 12 residues. The ends lost 5 bases at V and 16 bases at J; junction bases unmatched: 10. CDR3 DNA: TGTGCCAGCAGTCCCGGACTAGTGCCGCCGTTTTTT. As protein: CASSPGLVPPFF.

The V gene is TRBV20-1, the J gene TRBJ2-7; 11 positions agree with TRBD1. The ends lost 1 base at V and 0 bases at J; junction bases unmatched: 2. Germline CDR1 is DFQATT and CDR2 is SNEGSKA (reference sequence). The CDR3 totals 15 residues. In DNA, the CDR3 is TGCAGTGCTAGAGTGGGGACAGGGGGCTCCTACGAGCAGTACTTC. It is translated as CSARVGTGGSYEQYF.